This entry lists 25 T cell receptor beta chains sequenced from one sample in a study of shared clonotypes between healthy human individuals. CD8 cells regarded as naive lacked CD45RO, were positively chosen for CCR7, and omitted terminally differentiated effector memory CD45RA+ cells. TCRdb keeps only in-frame clones here, not all; method: immunoSEQ multiplex PCR. The data contain roughly 1,800,000 clones, approximately 94% of them singletons. What was sequenced was naive CD8+ T cells sorted from blood. Receptors were obtained from a man aged 18 to 30 in good health.

This chain uses TRBV2 with TRBJ2-7; 9 positions match TRBD1. The CDR3 has 14 residues. Germline V gives CDR1 SNHLY, CDR2 FYNNEI. V gave up 9 bases and J gave up 1 base; unmatched junction bases: 7. The CDR3 nucleotides read TGTGCCAGTAATACAGGGGGCGCGTCCTACGAGCAGTACTTC. The encoded protein is CASNTGGASYEQYF.

The chain links TRBV5-3 to TRBJ1-1; no definite D call. TRBV5-3 is an ORF for which the function is uncertain. CDR3 length: 12 amino acids. V lost 4 bases and J lost 11, with 15 bases in between. The CDR3: CARSPGLLWAFF. The CDR3 DNA sequence: TGTGCCAGAAGCCCCGGCCTTTTATGGGCTTTCTTT.

This clone was seen just once. This sequence joins TRBV11-2 and TRBJ2-7; 9 bases map to TRBD1. Germline V CDR1 and CDR2: SGHAT, FQNNGV. V shed 0 bases and J 5 bases; nucleotides not matched to a gene: 5. The CDR3 contains 15 residues. The CDR3 coding sequence is TGTGCCAGCAGCTTAGATGTGGGGACAGGGAACGAGCAGTACTTC. Its translation: CASSLDVGTGNEQYF.

This rearrangement joins TRBV7-6 to TRBJ2-5; D might be TRBD1 (6 bases). The V end lost 3 bases, the J end lost 2 bases, and 10 bases lay between the germline ends. Germline V gives CDR1 SGHVS, CDR2 FNYEAQ. The CDR3 spans 14 residues. For the CDR3, the DNA is TGTGCCAGCAGCTTTGCAGGGGCTCAAGAGACCCAGTACTTC. Residues: CASSFAGAQETQYF.

This clone has more than one count but fewer than ten. This sequence joins TRBV5-6 and TRBJ2-1; D is uncertain. Germline CDR1 SGHDT, CDR2 YYEEEE. V lost 4 bases, J lost 7 bases, and 6 bases lay in between. This CDR3 comprises 11 residues. The CDR3 nucleotides are TGTGCCAGCAGCGCCTTTAATGAGCAGTTCTTC. This translates into CASSAFNEQFF.

The rearrangement uses TRBV6-1 and TRBJ1-1; D not certain. Per germline, CDR1 MNHNS and CDR2 SASEGT. The CDR3 length is 13 residues. V was trimmed by 3 bases and J by 1 base, leaving 6 bases between them. The CDR3 protein is CASSESRNTEAFF. The CDR3 DNA reads as TGTGCCAGCAGTGAGAGCAGGAACACTGAAGCTTTCTTT.

The V gene is TRBV11-2, the J gene TRBJ2-7; D may be TRBD1 (6 bases). The ends were cut back, 8 bases at V and 2 bases at J, with 10 bases in the middle. The germline V gene encodes CDR1 SGHAT and CDR2 FQNNGV. This CDR3 has 12 residues. As DNA, the CDR3 is TGTGCCAGCGCCGGACAGACCTACGAGCAGTACTTC. This encodes CASAGQTYEQYF.

The chain uses TRBV13 and TRBJ2-3; 13 bases fit TRBD2. This CDR3 region has 16 residues. Unmatched junction bases numbered 4, after V lost 5 bases and J lost 2 bases. Germline loops: CDR1 PRHDT, CDR2 FYEKMQ (reference sequence). The CDR3 nucleotides are TGTGCCAGCAGCCCCGGGACTAGCGGGATCACAGATACGCAGTATTTT. Its protein is CASSPGTSGITDTQYF.

The V gene is TRBV27, the J gene TRBJ1-2, with TRBD1 as a possible D gene (5 bases). V was cut by 6 bases and J by 3 bases, with 17 bases left in between. CDR1 is MNHEY, CDR2 SMNVEV, per germline (reference sequence). The CDR3 spans 15 residues. The CDR3 sequence is CASRVVGAGYYGYTF. The CDR3 nucleotides read TGTGCCAGCAGAGTGGTTGGGGCAGGGTACTATGGCTACACCTTC.

The chain is built from TRBV4-1 and TRBJ2-7; TRBD2 matches at 8 bases. Losses at the gene ends were 4 bases for V and 6 bases for J; bases not matched to a gene: 14. Germline CDR1 is MGHRA and CDR2 is YSYEKL. This CDR3 has 16 amino acids. CDR3 loop: CASSPPGLVSSGEQYF. The CDR3 coding sequence is TGCGCCAGCAGCCCGCCGGGACTAGTTTCCTCGGGCGAGCAGTACTTC.

The genes are TRBV7-8 and TRBJ1-2; possibly TRBD1 for D (5 bases). Germline V gene sequence: CDR1 SGHVS, CDR2 FQNEAQ. V lost 5 bases, J lost 5 bases, and 18 bases lay in between. This CDR3 comprises 15 residues. CDR3: CASSRPDGALYGYTF. The CDR3 coding sequence is TGTGCCAGCAGCCGCCCGGACGGGGCGCTTTATGGCTACACCTTC.

The chain has TRBV4-1 and TRBJ2-3; 7 nucleotides line up with TRBD2. Losses at the gene ends were 0 bases for V and 3 bases for J; bases not matched to a gene: 6. The germline CDR1 and CDR2 sequences are MGHRA and YSYEKL. There are 16 residues in the CDR3. Here the CDR3 DNA reads TGCGCCAGCAGCCAAGATCGCGGACTAGATACAGATACGCAGTATTTT. Translation: CASSQDRGLDTDTQYF.

This rearrangement joins TRBV10-2 to TRBJ1-1; no definite D call. The CDR3 contains 14 residues. V was cut by 7 bases and J by 1 base, with 13 bases left in between. Germline loops: CDR1 WSHSY, CDR2 SAAADI. For the CDR3, the DNA is TGCGCCAGCACCCGGTTAGAGTCGAACACTGAAGCTTTCTTT. Translated, it gives CASTRLESNTEAFF.

The chain recombines TRBV7-9 with TRBJ2-7; 12 nucleotides agree with TRBD2. Per germline, CDR1 SEHNR and CDR2 FQNEAQ (reference sequence). The ends lost 5 bases at V and 5 bases at J; junction bases unmatched: 10. The CDR3 has 16 residues. CDR3: CASSARLAGVSHEQYF. The CDR3 DNA reads as TGTGCCAGCAGCGCCCGACTAGCGGGAGTTTCGCACGAGCAGTACTTC.

This clone has only one observation. The gene calls are TRBV10-3 and TRBJ2-7; the D is unclear. Germline values: CDR1 ENHRY, CDR2 SYGVKD. The CDR3 extends over 16 amino acids. Trimming pared 0 bases from V and 9 bases from J, leaving 21 bases between. CDR3 in amino acids: CAISESMEFLTYPQYF. CDR3 sequence (DNA): TGTGCCATCAGTGAGTCGATGGAGTTCCTTACCTATCCGCAGTACTTC.

The chain links TRBV4-1 to TRBJ2-1; TRBD1 agrees at 7 bases. This CDR3 spans 15 amino acids. Germline V CDR1 and CDR2: MGHRA, YSYEKL. The V and J ends lost 1 base and 2 bases, in that order; junction bases with no gene match: 2. CDR3 nucleotides: TGCGCCAGCAGCCAAGCGGGACAGCCCTACAATGAGCAGTTCTTC. Translation: CASSQAGQPYNEQFF.

This rearrangement joins TRBV5-1 to TRBJ2-2; D unclear. The CDR3 has 13 amino acids. Per germline, CDR1 SGHRS and CDR2 YFSETQ. Trimming took off 0 bases at V and 9 bases at J, with 9 bases between the two ends. CDR3 protein: CASSLGSLRELFF. The CDR3 bases are TGCGCCAGCAGCTTGGGCAGCCTGAGGGAGCTGTTTTTT.

This rearrangement joins TRBV6-1 to TRBJ2-7; 7 bases match TRBD1. The ends lost 6 bases at V and 2 bases at J; junction bases unmatched: 7. Germline-derived CDR1 and CDR2 are MNHNS and SASEGT. This CDR3 has 14 residues. CDR3 in amino acids: CASRVGDSPYEQYF. DNA of the CDR3: TGTGCCAGCAGGGTAGGGGACAGTCCCTACGAGCAGTACTTC.

The V gene is TRBV6-1, the J gene TRBJ2-3; D not resolved. Germline values: CDR1 MNHNS, CDR2 SASEGT. The CDR3 totals 14 residues. Trimming took off 3 bases at V and 4 bases at J, with 11 bases between the two ends. CDR3 residues: CASSDVKGADTQYF. The CDR3 nucleotides read TGTGCCAGCAGTGATGTAAAAGGCGCAGATACGCAGTATTTT.

This sequence joins TRBV6-1 and TRBJ2-7; no clear D gene. Germline V CDR1 and CDR2: MNHNS, SASEGT. This CDR3 spans 13 amino acids. V lost 6 bases and J lost 2, with 11 bases in between. DNA for the CDR3: TGTGCCAGCAGCGTCTACAGAACCTACGAGCAGTACTTC. It translates to CASSVYRTYEQYF.

In this sample, this clone turned up a few times. The chain carries TRBV4-2 and TRBJ1-2; TRBD1 aligns across 8 bases. CDR3 length equals 15 residues. Germline V lookup: CDR1 LGHNA, CDR2 YNFKEQ. Trimming cost V 3 bases and J 8 bases; bases outside gene matches: 11. The CDR3 nucleotides are TGTGCCAGCAGCCACCTTCCGGGACAGGTAGGAGGCTACACCTTC. Translating it yields CASSHLPGQVGGYTF.

As for this clone: The same CDR3 is also encoded by other DNA sequences in this sample. V usage is TRBV15 and J usage is TRBJ2-7, with 8 nucleotides matching TRBD2. Looked up from germline, CDR1 is LNHNV and CDR2 is YYDKDF (reference sequence). CDR3 size: 15 residues. Trimming cost V 3 bases and J 1 base; bases outside gene matches: 5. This CDR3 is CATSRGGGSSYEQYF. In nucleotides, the CDR3 is TGTGCCACCAGCAGGGGCGGGGGGTCTTCCTACGAGCAGTACTTC.

This clone was recorded only once. This chain uses TRBV6-1 with TRBJ2-2, with unresolved D. Trimming left V 2 bases short and J 0 bases short, with 10 bases between. CDR3 length: 16 amino acids. Germline assignment: CDR1 MNHNS and CDR2 SASEGT. In nucleotides, the CDR3 is TGTGCCAGCAGTGAATACGGAGCCCCGAACACCGGGGAGCTGTTTTTT. Amino acid sequence: CASSEYGAPNTGELFF.

V is TRBV9 and J is TRBJ2-2; the D gene is possibly TRBD1 (6 bases). Trimming took 6 bases from V and 1 from J, leaving 10 bases between them. The CDR3 loop spans 14 amino acids. Germline assignment: CDR1 SGDLS and CDR2 YYNGEE. The DNA of the CDR3 is TGTGCCAGCAACCCACAGGGGAACACCGGGGAGCTGTTTTTT. Amino acid sequence: CASNPQGNTGELFF.

The chain joins TRBV5-8 to TRBJ2-7; perhaps TRBD1 as D (6 bases). Deletions cut 0 bases from V and 3 bases from J, with 7 bases between. CDR1 SGHTS and CDR2 YDEGEE come from the germline V gene. The length of the CDR3 is 13 residues. The CDR3 here is CASSLDRDYEQYF. CDR3 DNA sequence: TGTGCCAGCAGCTTGGACAGGGACTACGAGCAGTACTTC.